This is a list of T cell receptor beta chains from one sample in a study of post-analysis software for immune sequencing data. TCRdb independently ran MiXCR on the PCR reads; one entry per CDR3 protein. The sample lists roughly 580,000 distinct CDR3 sequences; 44% were seen once. Sample: blood. Receptors originate from a girl between 5 and 17 years old with multiple sclerosis. The CDR3 runs from the conserved cysteine through the conserved F or W. A D gene is named only where the DNA matches it firmly. The listing skips clone size in some rows; elsewhere it reads once, few, many or a size class.

>TRBJ2-1|.|.|TRBV5-1
TGCGCCAGCAGCTTATGGACTACCACGGGCAATGAGCAGTTCTTC
CASSLWTTTGNEQFF
>TRBJ2-1|.|.|TRBV4-1
TGCGCCAGCAGCCAAATTTCGGACAATGAGCAGTTCTTC
CASSQISDNEQFF
>TRBJ2-7|few|TRBD2|TRBV4-1
TGCGCCAGCAGCTCGGGACTAGCGGGCCGCTCCTACGAGCAGTACTTC
CASSSGLAGRSYEQYF
>TRBJ1-2|.|TRBD1|TRBV19
TGTGCCAGTAGTTTCGCCGACAGGGGGGACTATGGCTACACCTTC
CASSFADRGDYGYTF
>TRBJ1-2|.|TRBD1|TRBV12-3/TRBV12-4
TGTGCCAGCAGTACCTCGGACAGGGCCGGTGGCTACACCTTC
CASSTSDRAGGYTF
>TRBJ1-5|few|.|TRBV12-3/TRBV12-4
TGTGCCAGCAGTTTGGGTCGGAGTCGGCCCCAGCATTTT
CASSLGRSRPQHF
>TRBJ2-1|.|TRBD2|TRBV12-3/TRBV12-4
TGTGCCAGCAGCTCACTCAGCGGGAGGTCCTACAATGAGCAGTTCTTC
CASSSLSGRSYNEQFF
>TRBJ2-7|few|TRBD2|TRBV6-6
TGTGCCAGCAGTGTCCCACTAGCGGGGGATCCCTACGAGCAGTACTTC
CASSVPLAGDPYEQYF
>TRBJ2-1|few|.|TRBV3-1
TGTGCCAGCAGCCCAGGGCCCGGTGAGCAGTTCTTC
CASSPGPGEQFF
>TRBJ2-1|.|TRBD2|TRBV12-3/TRBV12-4
TGTGCCAGCAGAGCCCTAGCGGGAGGAGCCTATGAGCAGTTCTTC
CASRALAGGAYEQFF
>TRBJ2-2|few|TRBD1|TRBV7-2
TGTGCCAGCAGCTCGGGACAGGGGTACACCGGGGAGCTGTTTTTT
CASSSGQGYTGELFF
>TRBJ2-7|few|TRBD1|TRBV10-1
TGCGCCAGCAGTGCCCGGGACAGCTCCTACGAGCAGTACTTC
CASSARDSSYEQYF
>TRBJ2-4|.|.|TRBV6-2/TRBV6-3
TGTGCCAGCACGCCGGGGGTCAGGGACATTCAGTACTTC
CASTPGVRDIQYF
>TRBJ2-7|.|TRBD2|TRBV28
TGTGCCAGCAGTTTTAGGCGGGAGGGCCCCTACGAGCAGTACTTC
CASSFRREGPYEQYF
>TRBJ2-3|few|.|TRBV18
TGTGCCAGCTCACCTCTACGCACAGATACGCAGTATTTT
CASSPLRTDTQYF
>TRBJ2-5|few|.|TRBV12-3/TRBV12-4
TGTGCCAGCAGTCCCTCATCCCGGGGAGAGACCCAGTACTTC
CASSPSSRGETQYF
>TRBJ2-7|.|.|TRBV27
TGTGCCAGCGGGTCCAGCACCCTCTACGAGCAGTACTTC
CASGSSTLYEQYF
>TRBJ2-5|few|.|TRBV6-6
TGTGCCAGCAGTGGTACGACGGTCCAAGAGACCCAGTACTTC
CASSGTTVQETQYF
>TRBJ2-1|.|.|TRBV6-5
TGTGCCAGCAGTTCTCCTTTTTCCTACAATGAGCAGTTCTTC
CASSSPFSYNEQFF
>TRBJ2-7|few|TRBD2|TRBV5-1
TGCGCCAGCAGGGTAGCGGGAGTGGAGAACGAGCAGTACTTC
CASRVAGVENEQYF
>TRBJ2-5|.|TRBD1|TRBV29-1
TGCAGCGCTTTGACAGGGGGCCCGACCCAGTACTTC
CSALTGGPTQYF
>TRBJ1-5|.|.|TRBV18
TGTGCCAGCTCACCACCGGGAGACAGAGGGCAGCCCCAGCATTTT
CASSPPGDRGQPQHF
>TRBJ2-7|.|TRBD2|TRBV7-9
TGTGCCAGCAGCCAGACTAGCATTTCCTACGAGCAGTACTTC
CASSQTSISYEQYF
>TRBJ2-7|.|TRBD2|TRBV20-1
TGCAGTGCCGTAGCGGGAGGAATGAGCTACGAGCAGTACTTC
CSAVAGGMSYEQYF
>TRBJ1-5|few|TRBD1|TRBV12-3/TRBV12-4
TGTGCCAGCAGTTATGACAGGGGCACCAATCAGCCCCAGCATTTT
CASSYDRGTNQPQHF
>TRBJ2-7|.|.|TRBV11-2
TGTGCCAGCAGCTCGTCCGGACCGTTGGGGTACTTC
CASSSSGPLGYF
>TRBJ2-5|many|.|TRBV29-1
TGCAGCGTTGTGGACGGGACGGCTGCTAGCGAGACCCAGTACTTC
CSVVDGTAASETQYF
>TRBJ2-7|few|TRBD1|TRBV10-3
TGTGCCATCAGTGACTCAGGGACAGCCAGCTCCTACGAGCAGTACTTC
CAISDSGTASSYEQYF
>TRBJ2-7|few|.|TRBV30
TGTGCCTGGGGCAGAAACTACGAGCAGTACTTC
CAWGRNYEQYF
>TRBJ2-1|once|.|TRBV2
TGTGCCAGCAGTGGGGACTTCAATGAGCAGTTCTTC
CASSGDFNEQFF
>TRBJ2-3|.|.|TRBV12-3/TRBV12-4
TGTGCCAGCAGTTCACGACGCCCAGATACGCAGTATTTT
CASSSRRPDTQYF
>TRBJ1-1|.|.|TRBV27
TGTGCCAGCAGTTTAGGGACCCGGACTGAAGCTTTCTTT
CASSLGTRTEAFF
>TRBJ2-7|few|.|TRBV12-3/TRBV12-4
TGTGCCAGCAGTCCCGCACGGAGTAACTACGAGCAGTACTTC
CASSPARSNYEQYF
>TRBJ2-1|once|TRBD2|TRBV25-1
TGTGCCAGCAGCCTTAACGAAGCGGGGAGCTCCTACAATGAGCAGTTCTTC
CASSLNEAGSSYNEQFF
>TRBJ2-3|.|TRBD2|TRBV12-3/TRBV12-4
TGTGCCAGCAGTTCCCGACTACTAGCGGGAGTTGGAGATACGCAGTATTTT
CASSSRLLAGVGDTQYF
>TRBJ2-7|few|.|TRBV20-1
TGCAGTGCCCCCGGTTCTCGGGCGGAATCTTACGAGCAGTACTTC
CSAPGSRAESYEQYF
>TRBJ1-5|.|TRBD1|TRBV2
TGTGCCAGCAGCCTAGACAGGGGCAGTAGCAATCAGCCCCAGCATTTT
CASSLDRGSSNQPQHF